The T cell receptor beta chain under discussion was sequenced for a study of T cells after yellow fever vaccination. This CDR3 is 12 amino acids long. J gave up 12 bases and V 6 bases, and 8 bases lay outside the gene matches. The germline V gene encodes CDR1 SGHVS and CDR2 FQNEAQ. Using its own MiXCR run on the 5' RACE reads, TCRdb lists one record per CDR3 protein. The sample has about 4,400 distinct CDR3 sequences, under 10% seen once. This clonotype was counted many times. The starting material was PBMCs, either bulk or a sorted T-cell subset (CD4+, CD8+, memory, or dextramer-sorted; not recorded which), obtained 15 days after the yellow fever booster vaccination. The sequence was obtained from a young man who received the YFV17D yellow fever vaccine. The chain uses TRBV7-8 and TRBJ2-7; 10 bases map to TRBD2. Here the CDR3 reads CASREQREGLYF. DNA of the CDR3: TGTGCCAGCAGGGAACAGCGGGAGGGGCTGTACTTC.